One sample yielded the 2 T cell receptor beta chains listed below, sequenced in a study of long-term antiretroviral therapy in people with HIV. This was the immunoSEQ v3.0 assay at survey level. Generated by immunoSEQ multiplex PCR, the TCRdb table keeps only in-frame clones and is missing some. The sample has 20,000 to 25,000 clones, approximately 82% seen once. Material: unsorted PBMCs, obtained less than 2.5 years after starting antiretroviral therapy. Every receptor here comes from a man aged 40-55 years with HIV.

DNA for the CDR3: TGTGCCATCAGTAGCGAAAACAGGTTCTTGAGCAATCAGCCCCAGCATTTT. Its protein is CAISSENRFLSNQPQHF. V gene TRBV10-3 combines with J gene TRBJ1-5; possibly TRBD1 for D (5 bases). The V end lost 5 bases, the J end lost 1 base, and 18 bases lay between the germline ends. Germline V gives CDR1 ENHRY, CDR2 SYGVKD. The CDR3 covers 17 residues.

Here the CDR3 reads CASSFRGLEVTGELFF. CDR3 bases: TGTGCCAGCAGTTTCCGAGGACTAGAGGTCACCGGGGAGCTGTTTTTT. The chain uses TRBV28 and TRBJ2-2; 7 bases are shared with TRBD2. There are 16 residues in the CDR3. Germline V gene sequence: CDR1 MDHEN, CDR2 SYDVKM. V lost 3 bases to trimming and J lost 4 bases; unmatched junction nucleotides: 8.